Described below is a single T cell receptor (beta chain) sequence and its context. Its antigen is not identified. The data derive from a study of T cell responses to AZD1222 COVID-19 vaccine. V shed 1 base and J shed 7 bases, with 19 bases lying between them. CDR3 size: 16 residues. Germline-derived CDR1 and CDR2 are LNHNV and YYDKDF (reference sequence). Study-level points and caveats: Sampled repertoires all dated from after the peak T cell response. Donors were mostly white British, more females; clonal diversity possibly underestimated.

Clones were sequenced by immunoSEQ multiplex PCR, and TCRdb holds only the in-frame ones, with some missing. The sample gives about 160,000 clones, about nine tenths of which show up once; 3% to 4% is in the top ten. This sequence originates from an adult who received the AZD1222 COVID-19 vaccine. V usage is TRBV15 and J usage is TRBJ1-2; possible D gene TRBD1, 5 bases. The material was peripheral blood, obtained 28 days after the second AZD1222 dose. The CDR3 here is CATSRGRMGPQGGYTF. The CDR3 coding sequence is TGTGCCACCAGCAGAGGACGCATGGGCCCCCAGGGTGGCTACACCTTC.